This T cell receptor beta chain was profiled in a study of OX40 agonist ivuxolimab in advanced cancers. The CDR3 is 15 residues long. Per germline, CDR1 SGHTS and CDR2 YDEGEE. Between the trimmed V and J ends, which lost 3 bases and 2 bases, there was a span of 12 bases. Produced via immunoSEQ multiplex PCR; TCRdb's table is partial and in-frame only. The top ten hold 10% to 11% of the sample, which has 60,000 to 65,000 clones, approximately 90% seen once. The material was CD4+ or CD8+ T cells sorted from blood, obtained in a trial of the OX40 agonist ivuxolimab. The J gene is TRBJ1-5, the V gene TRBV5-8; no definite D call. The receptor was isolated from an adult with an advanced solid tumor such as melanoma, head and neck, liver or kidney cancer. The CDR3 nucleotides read TGTGCCAGCAGCTCCGACCGGGTAGGCAATCAGCCCCAGCATTTT. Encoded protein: CASSSDRVGNQPQHF. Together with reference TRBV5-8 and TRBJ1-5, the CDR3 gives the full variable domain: EAGVTQSPTHLIKTRGQQATLRCSPISGHTSVYWYQQALGLGLQFLLWYDEGEERNRGNFPPRFSGRQFPNYSSELNVNALELEDSALYLCASSSDRVGNQPQHFGDGTRLSIL.